These T cell receptor beta chains were read from a single sample in a study of T cell changes during pregnancy in multiple sclerosis. Sequencing was performed with immunoSEQ multiplex PCR; in TCRdb, only in-frame clones are kept and a portion is missing. Of about 50,000 clones detected, about 89% appear once; the ten largest clones hold roughly 10%. This sample comprised CD8+ T cells from peripheral blood mononuclear cells, obtained after pregnancy. The origin of the receptors is a female donor with multiple sclerosis, enrolled in a pregnancy study. CDR3s leave out the opening cysteine and the closing phenylalanine or tryptophan. Size is stated for part of the rows, as once, few or many counts, or as a class when the clone is expanded.

abundance: -
v_gene: TRBV9
j_gene: TRBJ1-4
CDR3aa: ASSASGQNEKLF

abundance: -
v_gene: TRBV29-1
j_gene: TRBJ1-2
CDR3aa: SVEEQVNYGYT

abundance: few
v_gene: TRBV6-6
j_gene: TRBJ1-6
CDR3aa: ASSNRERNSPLH

abundance: -
v_gene: TRBV5-1
j_gene: TRBJ2-1
CDR3aa: ASSPGQGEWGEQF

abundance: -
v_gene: TRBV6-5
j_gene: TRBJ1-1
CDR3aa: ASSYSEGTTEAF

abundance: medium-sized
v_gene: TRBV9
j_gene: TRBJ2-5
CDR3aa: ASSLGNRGLTETQY

abundance: -
v_gene: TRBV5-8
j_gene: TRBJ1-1
CDR3aa: ASSRRDSWADHHTEAF

abundance: -
v_gene: TRBV29-1
j_gene: TRBJ1-1
CDR3aa: SVPVQPGQVNTEAF

abundance: -
v_gene: TRBV9
j_gene: TRBJ2-7
CDR3aa: ASSPSGTGTYEQY

abundance: -
v_gene: TRBV11-2
j_gene: TRBJ1-2
CDR3aa: ASSIAGTGEGYT

abundance: -
v_gene: TRBV9
j_gene: TRBJ2-3
CDR3aa: ASSEGGGQARGDTQY

abundance: -
v_gene: TRBV30
j_gene: TRBJ1-1
CDR3aa: AWRIQGTEAF

abundance: -
v_gene: TRBV19
j_gene: TRBJ2-6
CDR3aa: ASLGGSGANVLT